This TCR beta chain was captured in a study of Ad26.COV2.S vaccination and SARS-CoV-2 variants. Study background: The trial was COV1001 and the donor's arm was Ad26.COV2.S. Dosing was one shot or two shots 56 days apart. Study results and limitations: Non-spike TCR breadth was similar in vaccine and placebo recipients.

Details on this clone: What it recognizes is unknown.

Assay: immunoSEQ multiplex PCR; the TCRdb copy retains only in-frame clones and omits some. The sample lists about 420,000 clones, around 87% occurring once. Treatment: roughly 20 received Ad26.COV2.S at low or high dose, single or two shots; 5 received placebo; per-sample allocation not given. Sampling was performed 63 days after the first vaccine or placebo injection. The administered vaccine (an Ad26 vector) expressed Wuhan-strain SARS-CoV-2 spike. The CDR3 totals 16 residues. V trimming: 1 base; J trimming: 4 bases; junction bases outside the gene matches: 7. The germline V gene encodes CDR1 SEHNR and CDR2 FQNEAQ (reference sequence).

Specimen: peripheral blood, collected in a trial of Ad26.COV2.S vaccine versus placebo. This clonotype was obtained from a person between 18 and 59 years old who received the Ad26.COV2.S COVID-19 vaccine or a placebo. The gene calls are TRBV7-9 and TRBJ2-1; TRBD2 matches at 7 bases. The CDR3 sequence is CASSLVSSGVYNEQFF. DNA of the CDR3: TGTGCCAGCAGCTTAGTGTCCAGCGGGGTATACAATGAGCAGTTCTTC. Full variable domain (remainder filled in from reference TRBV7-9 and TRBJ2-1): DTGVSQNPRHKITKRGQNVTFRCDPISEHNRLYWYRQTLGQGPEFLTYFQNEAQLEKSRLLSDRFSAERPKGSFSTLEIQRTEQGDSAMYLCASSLVSSGVYNEQFFGPGTRLTVL.